The present T cell receptor (beta chain) was sequenced within a study of blood T cell repertoires in COVID-19. This table comes from immunoSEQ multiplex PCR, and its TCRdb copy is limited to in-frame clones, with some not included. Of hundreds of thousands of clones listed, 75% to 85% were seen once; the top ten hold approximately 5.1%. This clone has just a few counts. Germline V gene sequence: CDR1 SGDLS, CDR2 YYNGEE. The CDR3 runs 15 residues. J lost 7 bases, V lost 2 bases, and 6 bases had no gene match. Input material: peripheral blood. The J gene is TRBJ1-6, the V gene TRBV9; 7 bases line up with TRBD1. The sequence came from a man aged 50 to 59 with active or convalescent COVID-19. Written as DNA, the CDR3 is TGTGCCAGCAGCGTTACCGGGACAGAAAATTCACCCCTCCACTTT. Translating gives CASSVTGTENSPLHF.